This is a list of T cell receptor beta chains from one sample in a study of blood T cells in healthy people across ages. TCRdb redid the calling of the 5' RACE reads with MiXCR, one entry per CDR3 protein. The sample carries approximately 810,000 distinct CDR3 sequences, roughly 26% recorded once. The sample was blood. The receptors stem from a woman at least 80 years old in good health. Both conserved end residues are part of each CDR3. Fields, in order: D gene, clone size, V gene, J gene, CDR3 protein, CDR3 DNA. A D gene is named only where the DNA matches it firmly. The listing skips clone size in some rows; elsewhere it reads once, few, many or a size class.

D gene: -
clone size: -
V gene: TRBV20-1
J gene: TRBJ2-3
CDR3 protein: CSAPLLSGLTDTQYF
CDR3 DNA: TGCAGTGCTCCACTTCTCAGTGGCCTCACAGACACGCAGTATTTT

D gene: -
clone size: -
V gene: TRBV7-6
J gene: TRBJ2-7
CDR3 protein: CASSLAPGVEQYF
CDR3 DNA: TGTGCCAGCAGCTTAGCGCCGGGGGTCGAGCAGTACTTC

D gene: -
clone size: -
V gene: TRBV28
J gene: TRBJ1-5
CDR3 protein: CASSFPGLSNQPQHF
CDR3 DNA: TGTGCCAGCAGTTTTCCAGGGCTAAGCAATCAGCCCCAGCATTTT

D gene: -
clone size: many
V gene: TRBV5-1
J gene: TRBJ2-1
CDR3 protein: CASSLDTYNEQFF
CDR3 DNA: TGCGCCAGCAGCCTCGATACCTACAATGAGCAGTTCTTC

D gene: TRBD2
clone size: once
V gene: TRBV6-2/TRBV6-3
J gene: TRBJ2-5
CDR3 protein: CASSYSTSGVGPLVSRYF
CDR3 DNA: TGTGCCAGCAGTTACTCGACTAGCGGGGTCGGGCCGCTGGTGAGCCGGTACTTC

D gene: -
clone size: few
V gene: TRBV27
J gene: TRBJ2-5
CDR3 protein: CASMVLGKETQYF
CDR3 DNA: TGTGCCAGCATGGTACTAGGAAAAGAGACCCAGTACTTC

D gene: -
clone size: many
V gene: TRBV6-2/TRBV6-3
J gene: TRBJ2-5
CDR3 protein: CASSYSSRAETQYF
CDR3 DNA: TGTGCCAGCAGTTACTCGTCCAGGGCGGAGACCCAGTACTTC

D gene: -
clone size: -
V gene: TRBV6-1
J gene: TRBJ2-1
CDR3 protein: CASSLGYSRSRGISNEQFF
CDR3 DNA: TGTGCCAGCAGCCTTGGGTACTCCAGGTCCCGAGGGATCTCCAATGAGCAGTTCTTC

D gene: -
clone size: many
V gene: TRBV12-3/TRBV12-4
J gene: TRBJ1-1
CDR3 protein: CASRSNSYTEAFF
CDR3 DNA: TGTGCCAGCAGATCCAACAGCTACACTGAAGCTTTCTTT

D gene: -
clone size: many
V gene: TRBV18
J gene: TRBJ2-7
CDR3 protein: CASSPGGDEQYF
CDR3 DNA: TGTGCCAGCTCACCAGGTGGCGACGAGCAGTACTTC

D gene: -
clone size: many
V gene: TRBV6-2/TRBV6-3
J gene: TRBJ1-5
CDR3 protein: CASRTVDRLYNQPQHF
CDR3 DNA: TGTGCCAGCAGAACGGTGGACCGCCTGTACAATCAGCCCCAGCATTTT

D gene: TRBD1
clone size: few
V gene: TRBV19
J gene: TRBJ2-1
CDR3 protein: CASTPTGQVRWNEQFF
CDR3 DNA: TGTGCCAGTACCCCGACGGGACAGGTTCGCTGGAATGAGCAGTTCTTC

D gene: TRBD1
clone size: many
V gene: TRBV6-2/TRBV6-3
J gene: TRBJ2-7
CDR3 protein: CASRSLDRAYEQYF
CDR3 DNA: TGTGCCAGCAGATCTCTAGACAGGGCCTACGAGCAGTACTTC

D gene: -
clone size: many
V gene: TRBV11-3
J gene: TRBJ2-5
CDR3 protein: CASSTVETQYF
CDR3 DNA: TGTGCCAGCAGCACAGTGGAGACCCAGTACTTC

D gene: TRBD2
clone size: few
V gene: TRBV2
J gene: TRBJ2-1
CDR3 protein: CASSENSGGPFSYNEQFF
CDR3 DNA: TGTGCCAGCAGTGAAAATAGCGGGGGGCCTTTCTCCTACAATGAGCAGTTCTTC

D gene: -
clone size: -
V gene: TRBV6-1
J gene: TRBJ2-7
CDR3 protein: CASSETTYEQYF
CDR3 DNA: TGTGCCAGCAGCGAAACCACCTACGAGCAGTACTTC

D gene: TRBD2
clone size: few
V gene: TRBV12-3/TRBV12-4
J gene: TRBJ2-5
CDR3 protein: CASSLGDVAGGETQYF
CDR3 DNA: TGTGCCAGCAGTTTAGGGGACGTAGCGGGGGGGGAGACCCAGTACTTC

D gene: -
clone size: -
V gene: TRBV20-1
J gene: TRBJ2-3
CDR3 protein: CSARPPFGTDTQYF
CDR3 DNA: TGCAGTGCTCGACCGCCTTTTGGCACAGATACGCAGTATTTT

D gene: TRBD1
clone size: many
V gene: TRBV20-1
J gene: TRBJ2-7
CDR3 protein: CSARKPGTGGAGQYF
CDR3 DNA: TGCAGTGCTAGAAAACCCGGGACAGGGGGCGCGGGGCAGTACTTC

D gene: -
clone size: many
V gene: TRBV5-1
J gene: TRBJ1-2
CDR3 protein: CASTLDGGNYGYTF
CDR3 DNA: TGCGCCAGCACCCTGGACGGGGGTAACTATGGCTACACCTTC

D gene: -
clone size: -
V gene: TRBV14
J gene: TRBJ2-3
CDR3 protein: CASSQISTGTQYF
CDR3 DNA: TGTGCCAGCAGCCAAATTAGCACAGGTACGCAGTATTTT

D gene: -
clone size: few
V gene: TRBV21-1
J gene: TRBJ2-7
CDR3 protein: CASSKVHPCWEHNEQYF
CDR3 DNA: TGTGCCAGCAGCAAAGTTCACCCTTGTTGGGAGCACAACGAGCAGTACTTC

D gene: -
clone size: -
V gene: TRBV9
J gene: TRBJ1-2
CDR3 protein: CASSVNIGPQANYGYTF
CDR3 DNA: TGTGCCAGCAGCGTAAACATCGGCCCGCAGGCCAACTATGGCTACACCTTC

D gene: -
clone size: -
V gene: TRBV29-1
J gene: TRBJ1-2
CDR3 protein: CSAGVQGPGYTF
CDR3 DNA: TGCAGCGCCGGGGTACAAGGCCCTGGCTACACCTTC

D gene: -
clone size: many
V gene: TRBV6-5
J gene: TRBJ1-2
CDR3 protein: CASSYRNYGYTF
CDR3 DNA: TGTGCCAGCAGTTACAGAAACTATGGCTACACCTTC

D gene: -
clone size: many
V gene: TRBV7-9
J gene: TRBJ2-3
CDR3 protein: CASSQGLPTDTQYF
CDR3 DNA: TGTGCCAGCAGCCAGGGACTTCCCACAGATACGCAGTATTTT

D gene: -
clone size: -
V gene: TRBV24-1
J gene: TRBJ2-2
CDR3 protein: CATSDPGQLRTGELFF
CDR3 DNA: TGTGCCACCAGTGACCCTGGACAGTTACGGACCGGGGAGCTGTTTTTT